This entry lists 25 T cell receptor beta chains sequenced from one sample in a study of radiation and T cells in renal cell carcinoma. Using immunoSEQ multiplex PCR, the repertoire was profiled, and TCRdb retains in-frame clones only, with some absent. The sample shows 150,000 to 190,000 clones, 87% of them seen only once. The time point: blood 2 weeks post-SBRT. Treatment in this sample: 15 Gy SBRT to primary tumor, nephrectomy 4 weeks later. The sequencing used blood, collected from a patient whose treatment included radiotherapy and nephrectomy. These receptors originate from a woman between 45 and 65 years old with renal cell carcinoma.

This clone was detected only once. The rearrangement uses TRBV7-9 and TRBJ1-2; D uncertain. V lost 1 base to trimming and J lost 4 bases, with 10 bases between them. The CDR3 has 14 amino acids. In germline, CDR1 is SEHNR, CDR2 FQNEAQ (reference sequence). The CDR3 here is CASSLGDNAYGYTF. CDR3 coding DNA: TGTGCCAGCAGCTTAGGTGACAATGCCTATGGCTACACCTTC.

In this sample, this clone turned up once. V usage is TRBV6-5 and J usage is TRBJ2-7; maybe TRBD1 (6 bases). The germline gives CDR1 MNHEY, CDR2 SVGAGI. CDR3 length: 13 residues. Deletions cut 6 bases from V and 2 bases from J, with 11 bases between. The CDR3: CASRLQGTYEQYF. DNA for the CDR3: TGTGCCAGCAGGTTACAGGGTACCTACGAGCAGTACTTC.

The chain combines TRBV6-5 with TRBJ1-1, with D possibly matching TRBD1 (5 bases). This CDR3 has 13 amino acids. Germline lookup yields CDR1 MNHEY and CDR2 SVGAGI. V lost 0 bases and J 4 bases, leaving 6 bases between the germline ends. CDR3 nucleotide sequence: TGTGCCAGCAGTTACTCGACAGTCACTGAAGCTTTCTTT. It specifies CASSYSTVTEAFF.

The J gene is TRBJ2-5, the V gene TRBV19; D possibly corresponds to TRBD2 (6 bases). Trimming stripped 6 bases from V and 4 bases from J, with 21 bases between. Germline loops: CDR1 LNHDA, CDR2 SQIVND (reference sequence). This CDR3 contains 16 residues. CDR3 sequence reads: CASSPEGTGARETQYF. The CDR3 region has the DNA TGTGCCAGTAGCCCGGAGGGGACGGGAGCTAGAGAGACCCAGTACTTC.

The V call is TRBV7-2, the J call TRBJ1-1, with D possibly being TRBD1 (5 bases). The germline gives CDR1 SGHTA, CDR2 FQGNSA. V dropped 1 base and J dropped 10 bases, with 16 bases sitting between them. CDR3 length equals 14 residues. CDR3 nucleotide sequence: TGTGCCAGCAGCTTAGTAGGATTGGGGGAGGGAGCTTTCTTT. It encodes CASSLVGLGEGAFF. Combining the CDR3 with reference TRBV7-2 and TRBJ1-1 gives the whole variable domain GAGVSQSPSNKVTEKGKDVELRCDPISGHTALYWYRQSLGQGLEFLIYFQGNSAPDKSGLPSDRFSAERTGGSVSTLTIQRTQQEDSAVYLCASSLVGLGEGAFFGQGTRLTVV.

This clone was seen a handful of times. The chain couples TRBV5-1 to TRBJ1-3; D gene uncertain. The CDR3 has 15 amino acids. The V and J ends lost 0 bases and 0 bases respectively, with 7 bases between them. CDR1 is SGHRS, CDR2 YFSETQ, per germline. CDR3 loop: CASSLVANSGNTIYF. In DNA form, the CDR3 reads TGCGCCAGCAGCTTGGTTGCGAACTCTGGAAACACCATATATTTT. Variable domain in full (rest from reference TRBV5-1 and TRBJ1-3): KAGVTQTPRYLIKTRGQQVTLSCSPISGHRSVSWYQQTPGQGLQFLFEYFSETQRNKGNFPGRFSGRQFSNSRSEMNVSTLELGDSALYLCASSLVANSGNTIYFGEGSWLTVV.

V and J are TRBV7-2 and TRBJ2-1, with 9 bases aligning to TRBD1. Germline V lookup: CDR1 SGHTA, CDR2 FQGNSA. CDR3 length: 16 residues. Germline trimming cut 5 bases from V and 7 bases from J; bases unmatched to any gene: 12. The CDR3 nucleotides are TGTGCCAGCAGCCTTACGTCCGGGACAGGGAGGAATGAGCAGTTCTTC. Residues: CASSLTSGTGRNEQFF.

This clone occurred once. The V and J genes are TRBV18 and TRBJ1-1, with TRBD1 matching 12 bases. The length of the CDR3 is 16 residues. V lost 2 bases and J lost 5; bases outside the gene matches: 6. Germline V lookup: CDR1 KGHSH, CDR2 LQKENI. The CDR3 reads CASSPGTGGQVTEAFF. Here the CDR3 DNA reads TGTGCCAGCTCACCAGGGACAGGGGGCCAGGTTACTGAAGCTTTCTTT. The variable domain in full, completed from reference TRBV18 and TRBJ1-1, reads NAGVMQNPRHLVRRRGQEARLRCSPMKGHSHVYWYRQLPEEGLKFMVYLQKENIIDESGMPKERFSAEFPKEGPSILRIQQVVRGDSAAYFCASSPGTGGQVTEAFFGQGTRLTVV.

The CDR3 here is CASSHSRVSGYTF. CDR3 DNA sequence: TGTGCCAGCAGCCACAGCAGGGTCTCGGGCTACACCTTC. The rearrangement joins TRBV7-9 to TRBJ1-2; the D gene is possibly TRBD1 (5 bases). From germline, CDR1 is SEHNR and CDR2 FQNEAQ (reference sequence). V shed 5 bases and J shed 8 bases, with 15 bases lying between them. The CDR3 has 13 residues.

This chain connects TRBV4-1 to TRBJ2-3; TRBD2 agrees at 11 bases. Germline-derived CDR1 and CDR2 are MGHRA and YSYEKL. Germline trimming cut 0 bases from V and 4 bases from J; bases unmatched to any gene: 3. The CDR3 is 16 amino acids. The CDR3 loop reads CASSQERLAGPDTQYF. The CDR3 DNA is TGCGCCAGCAGCCAAGAGCGACTAGCGGGGCCAGATACGCAGTATTTT.

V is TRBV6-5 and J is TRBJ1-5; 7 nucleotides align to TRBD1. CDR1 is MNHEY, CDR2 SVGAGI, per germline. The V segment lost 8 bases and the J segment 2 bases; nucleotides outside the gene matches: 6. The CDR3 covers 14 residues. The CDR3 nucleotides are TGTGCCAGCGGGCTGCAGGGGGGCAATCAGCCCCAGCATTTT. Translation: CASGLQGGNQPQHF.

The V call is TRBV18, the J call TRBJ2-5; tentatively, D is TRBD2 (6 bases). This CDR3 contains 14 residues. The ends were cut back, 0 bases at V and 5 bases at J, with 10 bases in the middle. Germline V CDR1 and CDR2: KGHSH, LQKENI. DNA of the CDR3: TGTGCCAGCTCACCACCGGCGGGGAGCGAGACCCAGTACTTC. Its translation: CASSPPAGSETQYF.

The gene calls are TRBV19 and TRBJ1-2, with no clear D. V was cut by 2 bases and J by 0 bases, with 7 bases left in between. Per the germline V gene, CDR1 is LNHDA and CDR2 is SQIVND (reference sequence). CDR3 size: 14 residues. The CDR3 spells CASSISGTNYGYTF. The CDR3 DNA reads TGTGCCAGTAGTATATCAGGTACTAACTATGGCTACACCTTC.

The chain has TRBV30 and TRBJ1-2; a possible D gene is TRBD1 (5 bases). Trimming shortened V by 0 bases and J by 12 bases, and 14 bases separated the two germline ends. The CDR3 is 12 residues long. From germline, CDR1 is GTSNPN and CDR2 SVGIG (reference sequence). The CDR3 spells CAWSVSAQGDTF. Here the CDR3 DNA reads TGTGCCTGGAGTGTAAGTGCCCAGGGTGACACCTTC.

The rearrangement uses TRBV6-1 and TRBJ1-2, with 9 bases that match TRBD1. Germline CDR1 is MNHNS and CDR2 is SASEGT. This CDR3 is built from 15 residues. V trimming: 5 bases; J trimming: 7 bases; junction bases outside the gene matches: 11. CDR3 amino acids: CASSTTGGQLGGYTF. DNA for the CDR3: TGTGCCAGCAGTACTACAGGGGGCCAATTGGGTGGCTACACCTTC.

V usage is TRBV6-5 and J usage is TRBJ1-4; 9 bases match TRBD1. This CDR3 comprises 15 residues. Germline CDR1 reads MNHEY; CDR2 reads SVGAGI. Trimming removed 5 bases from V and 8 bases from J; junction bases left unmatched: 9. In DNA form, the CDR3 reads TGTGCCAGCAGTGGGCACAGGGGGCTGGGAGAAAAACTGTTTTTT. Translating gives CASSGHRGLGEKLFF.

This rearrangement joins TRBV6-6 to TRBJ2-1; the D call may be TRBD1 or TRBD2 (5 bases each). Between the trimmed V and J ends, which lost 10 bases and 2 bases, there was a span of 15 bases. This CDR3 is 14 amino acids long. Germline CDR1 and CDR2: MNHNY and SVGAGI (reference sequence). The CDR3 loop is CATSWDQTYNEQFF. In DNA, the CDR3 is TGTGCCACCTCGTGGGACCAGACCTACAATGAGCAGTTCTTC.

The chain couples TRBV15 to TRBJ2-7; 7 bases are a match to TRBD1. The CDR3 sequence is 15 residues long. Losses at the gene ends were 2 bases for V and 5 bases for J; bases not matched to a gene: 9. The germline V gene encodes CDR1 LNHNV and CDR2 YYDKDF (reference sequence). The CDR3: CATSRRQGIDDEQYF. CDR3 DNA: TGTGCCACCAGCAGAAGACAGGGAATCGACGACGAGCAGTACTTC.

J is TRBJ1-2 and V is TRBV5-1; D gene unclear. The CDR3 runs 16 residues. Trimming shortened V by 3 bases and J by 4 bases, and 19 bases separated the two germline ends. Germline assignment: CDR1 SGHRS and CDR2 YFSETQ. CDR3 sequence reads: CASSSRAPNGSYGYTF. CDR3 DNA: TGCGCCAGCAGCTCACGGGCCCCTAATGGGAGCTATGGCTACACCTTC. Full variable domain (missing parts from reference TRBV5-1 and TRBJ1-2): KAGVTQTPRYLIKTRGQQVTLSCSPISGHRSVSWYQQTPGQGLQFLFEYFSETQRNKGNFPGRFSGRQFSNSRSEMNVSTLELGDSALYLCASSSRAPNGSYGYTFGSGTRLTVV.

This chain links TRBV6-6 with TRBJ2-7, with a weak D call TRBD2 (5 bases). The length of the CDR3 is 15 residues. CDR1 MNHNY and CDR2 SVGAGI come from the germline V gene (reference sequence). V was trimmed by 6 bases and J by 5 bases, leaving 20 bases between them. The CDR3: CASSDEGGPSDEQYF. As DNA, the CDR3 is TGTGCCAGCAGCGATGAAGGAGGCCCCTCGGACGAGCAGTACTTC.

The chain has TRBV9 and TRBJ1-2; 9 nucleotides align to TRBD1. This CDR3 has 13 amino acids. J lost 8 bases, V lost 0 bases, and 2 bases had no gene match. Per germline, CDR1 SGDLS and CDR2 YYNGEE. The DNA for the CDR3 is TGTGCCAGCAGCGTAGGGACAGGGGTAGGCTACACCTTC. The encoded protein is CASSVGTGVGYTF.

The CDR3 reads CASSAQVDQPQHF. CDR3 nucleotide sequence: TGTGCCAGTAGTGCGCAGGTGGATCAGCCCCAGCATTTT. This chain connects TRBV19 to TRBJ1-5; no firm D call. V lost 5 bases to trimming and J lost 5 bases, with 10 bases between them. The CDR3 covers 13 residues. Germline V gene sequence: CDR1 LNHDA, CDR2 SQIVND (reference sequence).

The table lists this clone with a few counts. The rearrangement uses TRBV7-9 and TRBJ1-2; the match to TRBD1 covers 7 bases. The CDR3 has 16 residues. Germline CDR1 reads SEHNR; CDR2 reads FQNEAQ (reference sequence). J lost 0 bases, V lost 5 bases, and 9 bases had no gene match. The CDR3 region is CASSRGQEETNYGYTF. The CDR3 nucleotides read TGTGCCAGCAGCCGAGGACAGGAGGAGACTAACTATGGCTACACCTTC.

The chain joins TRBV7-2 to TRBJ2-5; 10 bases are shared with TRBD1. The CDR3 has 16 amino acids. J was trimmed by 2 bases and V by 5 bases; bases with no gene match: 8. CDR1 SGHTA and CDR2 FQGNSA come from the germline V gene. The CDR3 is CASSLRRDRGQETQYF. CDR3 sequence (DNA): TGTGCCAGCAGCCTCAGGAGGGACAGGGGACAAGAGACCCAGTACTTC.

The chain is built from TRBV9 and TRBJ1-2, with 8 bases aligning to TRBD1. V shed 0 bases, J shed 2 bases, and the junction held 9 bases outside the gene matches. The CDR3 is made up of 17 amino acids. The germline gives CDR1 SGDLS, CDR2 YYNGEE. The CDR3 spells CASSVVEDRGPNYGYTF. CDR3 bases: TGTGCCAGCAGCGTAGTCGAAGACAGGGGCCCGAACTATGGCTACACCTTC.